This T cell receptor beta chain was identified during a study of blood T cell repertoires in COVID-19. As for the study in general: In each case, the material was cDNA or gDNA derived from T cells, B-cell-depleted T cells, or PBMCs.

The study counted Cohort 3 donors as recovered given two negative PCRs, clearance, or symptom resolution. Germline values: CDR1 MNHEY, CDR2 SVGAGI. The J segment lost 7 bases and the V segment lost 0 bases, leaving 6 bases of the junction unmatched. The CDR3 has 16 amino acids. Only in-frame clones appear in the TCRdb table, and some are missing; sequencing was by immunoSEQ multiplex PCR. Of 400,000 to 450,000 clones listed, around 90% were seen once; the top ten hold approximately 0.65%. This receptor was taken from a man aged 18 to 29 who had recovered from COVID-19. The V gene is TRBV6-5, the J gene TRBJ1-6, with 7 nucleotides matching TRBD1. The sequenced sample consisted of PBMCs or T cells enriched from blood (not recorded which). The CDR3 coding sequence is TGTGCCAGCAGTTACTCGAGGGCAGGGGGAAATTCACCCCTCCACTTT. It is translated as CASSYSRAGGNSPLHF.